These T cell receptor beta chains were read from a single sample in a study of CD8+CD57+ T cells in acquired aplastic anemia. TCRdb redid the calling of the reads with MiXCR, one entry per CDR3 protein. The sample lists some 120,000 distinct CDR3 sequences, over 30% occurring once. Sequenced input: sorted CD4+, CD8+, or CD8+CD57+ T cells (not recorded which) from PBMCs. The receptors shown here come from a human donor with aplastic anemia. Each CDR3 is given with its conserved first and last residue. A D gene is named only where the DNA matches it firmly. Clone size is shown for a subset of rows, as once, few, many or a class of expanded clone.

TRBD1,TRBV9,many,TRBJ2-2,CASSATGGPGTGELFF,TGTGCCAGCAGCGCTACAGGGGGGCCGGGCACCGGGGAGCTGTTTTTT
TRBD1,TRBV20-1,NA,TRBJ1-1,CSAARGRSNTEAFF,TGCAGTGCTGCCAGGGGGCGGTCGAACACTGAAGCTTTCTTT
NA,TRBV4-2,many,TRBJ1-5,CASSQVSGVVQPQHF,TGTGCCAGCAGCCAAGTTTCGGGGGTGGTGCAGCCCCAGCATTTT
NA,TRBV20-1,many,TRBJ2-3,CSATGAPGHPDTQYF,TGCAGTGCTACCGGGGCTCCAGGGCATCCAGATACGCAGTATTTT
NA,TRBV10-3,NA,TRBJ2-7,CAISGASPNSYEQYF,TGTGCCATCAGTGGAGCATCTCCCAACTCCTACGAGCAGTACTTC
TRBD2,TRBV7-2,many,TRBJ2-6,CASSNPPGGRANVLTF,TGTGCCAGCAGCAACCCCCCGGGGGGTCGGGCCAACGTCCTGACTTTC
NA,TRBV7-8,once,TRBJ2-5,CASSKGSSETQYF,TGTGCCAGCAGCAAGGGGTCTTCGGAGACCCAGTACTTC
NA,TRBV19,many,TRBJ2-1,CATRRAYNEQFF,TGTGCCACTAGAAGGGCCTACAATGAGCAGTTCTTC
TRBD1,TRBV19,many,TRBJ2-4,CASSIETGFAKNIQYF,TGTGCCAGTAGTATAGAGACAGGGTTCGCCAAAAACATTCAGTACTTC
NA,TRBV7-2,NA,TRBJ2-7,CASSFRTVYEQYF,TGTGCCAGCAGCTTCCGGACGGTCTACGAGCAGTACTTC
TRBD2,TRBV11-1,NA,TRBJ2-3,CASSKLAGGVTDTQYF,TGTGCCAGCAGCAAACTAGCGGGAGGCGTCACAGATACGCAGTATTTT
NA,TRBV6-1,many,TRBJ2-7,CASGEPTGYYEQYF,TGTGCCAGCGGCGAACCCACAGGGTACTACGAGCAGTACTTC
NA,TRBV7-2,many,TRBJ2-7,CASSPASGYEQYF,TGTGCCAGCAGCCCCGCATCTGGGTACGAGCAGTACTTC
NA,TRBV13,many,TRBJ1-6,CASSSTPLSPLHF,TGTGCCAGCAGCTCGACCCCCCTTTCACCCCTCCACTTT
NA,TRBV2,many,TRBJ1-1,CASSQNRGKTEAFF,TGTGCCAGCAGTCAGAATAGGGGGAAAACTGAAGCTTTCTTT
TRBD1,TRBV2,NA,TRBJ2-7,CASTSGQGFFYEQYF,TGTGCCAGCACTTCGGGACAGGGGTTCTTCTACGAGCAGTACTTC
TRBD1,TRBV12-3/TRBV12-4,NA,TRBJ2-5,CASSLRDRGREETQYF,TGTGCCAGCAGTTTACGGGACAGGGGGCGAGAGGAGACCCAGTACTTC
TRBD2,TRBV5-1,NA,TRBJ2-1,CASSLGLAGGPSCNEQFF,TGCGCCAGCAGCTTAGGACTAGCGGGGGGCCCCTCCTGCAATGAGCAGTTCTTC
TRBD1,TRBV6-1,few,TRBJ2-1,CASSRTGRTYNEQFF,TGTGCCAGCAGTCGGACAGGGCGCACCTACAATGAGCAGTTCTTC
NA,TRBV20-1,many,TRBJ2-2,CSARKGQPNTGELFF,TGCAGTGCTAGAAAGGGACAACCGAACACCGGGGAGCTGTTTTTT
NA,TRBV19,NA,TRBJ1-2,CASSIWFGDANSVYTF,TGTGCCAGTAGTATCTGGTTCGGCGACGCAAACTCGGTCTACACCTTC
NA,TRBV9,many,TRBJ2-2,CASSVGWVTRNTGELFF,TGTGCCAGCAGCGTAGGGTGGGTGACACGAAACACCGGGGAGCTGTTTTTT
NA,TRBV5-5,few,TRBJ1-4,CASSLGARGEKLFF,TGTGCCAGCAGCTTGGGGGCCCGCGGGGAAAAACTGTTTTTT
TRBD1,TRBV18,many,TRBJ1-2,CASSQGADGYTF,TGTGCCAGCTCACAGGGGGCAGATGGCTACACCTTC
NA,TRBV3-1,many,TRBJ1-2,CASSQKRWGNGYTF,TGTGCCAGCAGCCAGAAAAGATGGGGGAATGGCTACACCTTC
NA,TRBV6-5,few,TRBJ1-4,CASSYNAYTSGEKLFF,TGTGCCAGCAGTTATAATGCGTACACCTCGGGTGAAAAACTGTTTTTT
NA,TRBV5-4,NA,TRBJ1-6,CASSLDGSGSPLHF,TGTGCCAGCAGCTTGGACGGGTCGGGTTCACCCCTCCACTTT
NA,TRBV24-1,few,TRBJ2-3,CATSGLGLFTDTQYF,TGTGCCACCAGTGGATTAGGGCTTTTCACAGATACGCAGTATTTT
NA,TRBV29-1,NA,TRBJ2-3,CSVETGRGTDTQYF,TGCAGCGTTGAGACCGGGCGGGGCACAGATACGCAGTATTTT
NA,TRBV4-1,NA,TRBJ1-1,CASSHAGNTEAFF,TGCGCCAGCAGCCATGCTGGGAACACTGAAGCTTTCTTT
TRBD1,TRBV7-9,once,TRBJ1-2,CASSAGQGTGYTF,TGTGCCAGCAGCGCGGGACAGGGGACCGGCTACACCTTC
TRBD1,TRBV7-9,NA,TRBJ1-4,CASGTGSNEKLVF,TGTGCCAGCGGGACAGGGTCTAATGAAAAACTGGTTTTT